This T cell receptor (beta chain) is drawn from a study of blood T cell repertoires in COVID-19. Across the study: Both acute and convalescent COVID-19 samples were obtained from the United States, Italy and Spain. T cells, B-cell-depleted T cells, or PBMCs supplied cDNA or gDNA.

In the original workflow: Estimates of nucleated cell counts were drawn from the amplification of reference gene primers. Using immunoSEQ multiplex PCR, the repertoire was profiled, and TCRdb retains in-frame clones only, with some absent. The V and J calls and clone size come from that table; D and trimming were worked out from the DNA. The profile shows about 50,000 clones, approximately 82% of them singletons. V was pared by 2 bases and J by 4 bases, with 6 bases between. The CDR3 loop spans 13 amino acids. From germline, CDR1 is KGHSH and CDR2 LQKENI. Sequenced input: peripheral blood. J is TRBJ2-1 and V is TRBV18; D may be TRBD1 (5 bases). The TCR originated in a woman at least 80 years old with acute or convalescent COVID-19. As DNA, the CDR3 is TGTGCCAGCTCACCAAGACAGTACAATGAGCAGTTCTTC. It codes for CASSPRQYNEQFF.